A selection of T cell receptor beta chains follows, all from one sample in a study of blood T cell repertoires in COVID-19. This table comes from immunoSEQ multiplex PCR, and its TCRdb copy is limited to in-frame clones, with some not included. Found here are some 70,000 clones, approximately 79% of them singletons; the top ten hold approximately 10%. The material sequenced was peripheral blood. The receptor source for this set is a woman between 45 and 65 years old with acute or convalescent COVID-19. CDR3s include the opening cysteine and the closing phenylalanine or tryptophan. D genes are given only for firm matches. Clone size is shown for a subset of rows, as once, few, many or a class of expanded clone.

v_gene: TRBV5-4
j_gene: TRBJ2-1
abundance: .
d_gene: TRBD2
CDR3aa: CASSLRSGGAGDEQFF
CDR3nt: TGTGCCAGCAGCTTGAGGAGCGGGGGGGCCGGAGATGAGCAGTTCTTC

v_gene: TRBV10-1
j_gene: TRBJ1-1
abundance: medium-sized
d_gene: .
CDR3aa: CASSRPGDTEAFF
CDR3nt: TGCGCCAGCAGCAGACCGGGGGACACTGAAGCTTTCTTT

v_gene: TRBV5-4
j_gene: TRBJ2-2
abundance: .
d_gene: TRBD2
CDR3aa: CASRPRPGLAGLGTGELFF
CDR3nt: TGTGCCAGCAGACCCCGCCCGGGACTAGCGGGATTGGGCACCGGGGAGCTGTTTTTT

v_gene: TRBV10-3
j_gene: TRBJ1-2
abundance: .
d_gene: .
CDR3aa: CAISGSSYYGYTF
CDR3nt: TGTGCCATCAGTGGGAGCAGTTACTATGGCTACACCTTC

v_gene: TRBV29-1
j_gene: TRBJ2-7
abundance: .
d_gene: .
CDR3aa: CSVEPEGDYEQYF
CDR3nt: TGCAGCGTTGAACCAGAGGGAGACTACGAGCAGTACTTC

v_gene: TRBV6-6
j_gene: TRBJ1-5
abundance: .
d_gene: .
CDR3aa: CASSGTPYSNQPQHF
CDR3nt: TGTGCCAGCAGCGGGACTCCATATAGCAATCAGCCCCAGCATTTT

v_gene: TRBV6-6
j_gene: TRBJ1-1
abundance: .
d_gene: .
CDR3aa: CASSYPEMNTEAFF
CDR3nt: TGTGCCAGCAGTTATCCTGAGATGAACACTGAAGCTTTCTTT

v_gene: TRBV27
j_gene: TRBJ2-5
abundance: .
d_gene: TRBD2
CDR3aa: CASSLLGLAGVKETQYF
CDR3nt: TGTGCCAGCAGTTTATTGGGACTAGCGGGGGTGAAAGAGACCCAGTACTTC

v_gene: TRBV27
j_gene: TRBJ2-5
abundance: .
d_gene: .
CDR3aa: CASSSGETQYF
CDR3nt: TGTGCCAGCAGTTCCGGAGAGACCCAGTACTTC

v_gene: TRBV7-3
j_gene: TRBJ2-3
abundance: few
d_gene: .
CDR3aa: CASSFYLGDTQYF
CDR3nt: TGTGCCAGCAGCTTTTACCTAGGAGATACGCAGTATTTT

v_gene: TRBV19
j_gene: TRBJ2-1
abundance: .
d_gene: TRBD1
CDR3aa: CASSIRGQVGASSYNEQFF
CDR3nt: TGTGCCAGTAGTATAAGGGGACAGGTCGGGGCCAGCTCCTACAATGAGCAGTTCTTC

v_gene: TRBV30
j_gene: TRBJ1-1
abundance: .
d_gene: TRBD1
CDR3aa: CAWEKGQGAKMNTEAFF
CDR3nt: TGTGCCTGGGAGAAAGGACAGGGTGCCAAGATGAACACTGAAGCTTTCTTT

v_gene: TRBV6-2/TRBV6-3
j_gene: TRBJ2-5
abundance: once
d_gene: .
CDR3aa: CASSYSPRGGAETQYF
CDR3nt: TGTGCCAGCAGTTACTCCCCTAGAGGGGGAGCAGAGACCCAGTACTTC

v_gene: TRBV28
j_gene: TRBJ1-3
abundance: .
d_gene: .
CDR3aa: CASSLPPGTGNTIYF
CDR3nt: TGTGCCAGCAGTTTACCCCCAGGGACAGGAAACACCATATATTTT

v_gene: TRBV7-9
j_gene: TRBJ2-1
abundance: .
d_gene: .
CDR3aa: CASTGSRPGVIYNEQFF
CDR3nt: TGTGCCAGCACGGGCTCGCGGCCGGGGGTTATTTACAATGAGCAGTTCTTC

v_gene: TRBV18
j_gene: TRBJ1-6
abundance: .
d_gene: TRBD1
CDR3aa: CASSLGSGTGYSPLHF
CDR3nt: TGTGCCAGCTCACTGGGGTCAGGGACAGGGTATTCACCCCTCCACTTT

v_gene: TRBV4-3
j_gene: TRBJ1-1
abundance: .
d_gene: TRBD1
CDR3aa: CASSQEGQGTEAFF
CDR3nt: TGCGCCAGCAGCCAAGAGGGACAGGGCACTGAAGCTTTCTTT

v_gene: TRBV7-2
j_gene: TRBJ2-7
abundance: .
d_gene: .
CDR3aa: CASSLGQAPYEQYF
CDR3nt: TGTGCCAGCAGCTTAGGGCAGGCACCCTACGAGCAGTACTTC

v_gene: TRBV7-2
j_gene: TRBJ2-3
abundance: .
d_gene: .
CDR3aa: CASSLERTDDTQYF
CDR3nt: TGTGCCAGCAGCTTAGAACGGACTGATGATACGCAGTATTTT

v_gene: TRBV7-7
j_gene: TRBJ2-5
abundance: .
d_gene: TRBD1
CDR3aa: CASSRTGEETQYF
CDR3nt: TGTGCCAGCAGTCGGACAGGGGAAGAGACCCAGTACTTC